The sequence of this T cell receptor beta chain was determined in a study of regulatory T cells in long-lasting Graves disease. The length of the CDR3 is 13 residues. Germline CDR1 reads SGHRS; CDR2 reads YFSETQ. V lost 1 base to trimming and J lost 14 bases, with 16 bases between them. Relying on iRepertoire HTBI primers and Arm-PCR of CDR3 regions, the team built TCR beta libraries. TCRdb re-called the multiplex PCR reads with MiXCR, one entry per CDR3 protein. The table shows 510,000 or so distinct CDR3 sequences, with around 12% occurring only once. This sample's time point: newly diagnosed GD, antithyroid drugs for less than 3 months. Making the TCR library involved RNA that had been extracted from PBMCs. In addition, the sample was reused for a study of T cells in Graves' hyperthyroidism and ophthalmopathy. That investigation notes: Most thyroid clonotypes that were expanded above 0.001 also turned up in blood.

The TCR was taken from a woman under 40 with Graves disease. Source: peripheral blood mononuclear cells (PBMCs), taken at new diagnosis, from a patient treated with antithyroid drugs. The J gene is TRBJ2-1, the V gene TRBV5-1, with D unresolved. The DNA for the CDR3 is TGCGCCAGCAGCTTGATGGGTCCCGCTAAAAAGTTCTTC. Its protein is CASSLMGPAKKFF.